The clone carrying this TCR beta chain was recorded only once. The data were taken from a study of blood T cell repertoires in COVID-19. Background on the study: The United States, Italy and Spain provided the acute and convalescent COVID-19 samples.

The CDR3 consists of 16 residues. Germline CDR1 SGDLS, CDR2 YYNGEE. V shed 5 bases and J shed 4 bases, with 19 bases lying between them. Here immunoSEQ multiplex PCR was the method, and the copy in TCRdb shows in-frame clones only, minus some. The profile shows around 250,000 clones, around 86% of them singletons. The specimen was peripheral blood. The chain employs TRBV9 and TRBJ1-3; a weak D match, TRBD1 (5 bases). The origin of this receptor is an elderly man with acute or convalescent COVID-19. The CDR3 DNA reads as TGTGCCAGCAGGTCCGGGGCACCGGGACTGGGAAACACCATATATTTT. Translation: CASRSGAPGLGNTIYF.